The source of this T cell receptor (beta chain) is a study of T cell clones after liver transplantation. Method: immunoSEQ multiplex PCR; TCRdb's copy keeps in-frame clones and lacks some. This table has 31,000 or so clones, approximately 96% appearing once. The CDR3 has 15 residues. Germline assignment: CDR1 SNHLY and CDR2 FYNNEI. With 3 bases clipped from V and 4 bases from J, the junction kept 7 bases outside the gene matches. The TCR was taken from a human patient who received a liver transplant. Some T cells here may be from the graft donor. The chain couples TRBV2 to TRBJ2-3, with TRBD2 identical over 7 bases. The sample in question was CD8+ T cells from blood, obtained 12 months after liver transplant. The CDR3 DNA sequence: TGTGCCAGCAGTGAGGGGCAGCTAGCGGCAGATACGCAGTATTTT. Protein sequence: CASSEGQLAADTQYF.